The rows below give T cell receptor beta chains drawn from one sample of a study of T cell responses to AZD1222 COVID-19 vaccine. The assay was immunoSEQ multiplex PCR, and TCRdb's table has in-frame clones only and misses some. The repertoire holds 75,000 to 95,000 clones, with 85% to 95% as singletons. Sequences were derived from peripheral blood, sampled 28 days after the second AZD1222 dose. The receptors were sampled from an adult who received the AZD1222 COVID-19 vaccine. Each CDR3 is given with its conserved first and last residue. A D gene is named only where the DNA matches it firmly. Where a row states a size, it is once, few, many or the class of an expanded clone; other rows omit it.

clone size: -; D gene: TRBD2; V gene: TRBV27; J gene: TRBJ2-1; CDR3 length: 18; CDR3 DNA: TGTGCCAGCAGTTTCGGACTAGCGGGAGTCGGCGCCTACAATGAGCAGTTCTTC; CDR3 protein: CASSFGLAGVGAYNEQFF
clone size: -; D gene: TRBD2; V gene: TRBV6-4; J gene: TRBJ2-7; CDR3 length: 16; CDR3 DNA: TGTGCCAGCAGTGACGTTTCGGGACTAGCGGACTACGAGCAGTACTTC; CDR3 protein: CASSDVSGLADYEQYF
clone size: -; D gene: -; V gene: TRBV4-2; J gene: TRBJ1-1; CDR3 length: 17; CDR3 DNA: TGTGCCAGCAGCCAAGATTGGTGGAGGGAGGGGGACACTGAAGCTTTCTTT; CDR3 protein: CASSQDWWREGDTEAFF
clone size: -; D gene: -; V gene: TRBV12-3/TRBV12-4; J gene: TRBJ1-2; CDR3 length: 12; CDR3 DNA: TGTGCCAGCAGTTCGGGAGACTATGGCTACACCTTC; CDR3 protein: CASSSGDYGYTF
clone size: -; D gene: -; V gene: TRBV2; J gene: TRBJ2-1; CDR3 length: 13; CDR3 DNA: TGTGCCAGCAGTGGGGGGCGGGGCAATGAGCAGTTCTTC; CDR3 protein: CASSGGRGNEQFF
clone size: -; D gene: -; V gene: TRBV4-1; J gene: TRBJ2-3; CDR3 length: 12; CDR3 DNA: TGCGCCAGCAGCCAAGTCGGGGATACGCAGTATTTT; CDR3 protein: CASSQVGDTQYF
clone size: few; D gene: TRBD1; V gene: TRBV6-6; J gene: TRBJ2-7; CDR3 length: 13; CDR3 DNA: TGTGCCAGCAGTTGGGACAGGGGCTACGAGCAGTACTTC; CDR3 protein: CASSWDRGYEQYF
clone size: -; D gene: TRBD2; V gene: TRBV19; J gene: TRBJ2-7; CDR3 length: 18; CDR3 DNA: TGTGCCAGTAGTATAATAGCGCCGAAAAGCGGGAACTTCATCGAGCAGTACTTC; CDR3 protein: CASSIIAPKSGNFIEQYF
clone size: -; D gene: TRBD2; V gene: TRBV6-6; J gene: TRBJ2-1; CDR3 length: 16; CDR3 DNA: TGTGCCAGCAGTATGGGGACTAGCGAATGGGACAATGAGCAGTTCTTC; CDR3 protein: CASSMGTSEWDNEQFF
clone size: -; D gene: TRBD1; V gene: TRBV28; J gene: TRBJ1-6; CDR3 length: 18; CDR3 DNA: TGTGCCAGCAGTTTATTCCGGGACAGGGGGTTTCGGAATTCACCCCTCCACTTT; CDR3 protein: CASSLFRDRGFRNSPLHF
clone size: -; D gene: -; V gene: TRBV28; J gene: TRBJ1-2; CDR3 length: 17; CDR3 DNA: TGTGCCAGCAGCAGTGACAGGTTCCTTATTACTAACTATGGCTACACCTTC; CDR3 protein: CASSSDRFLITNYGYTF
clone size: -; D gene: TRBD1; V gene: TRBV5-1; J gene: TRBJ2-1; CDR3 length: 15; CDR3 DNA: TGCGCCAGCAGCTTCCGGGACAGGGGTTTCGATGAGCAGTTCTTC; CDR3 protein: CASSFRDRGFDEQFF
clone size: -; D gene: TRBD2; V gene: TRBV5-1; J gene: TRBJ2-3; CDR3 length: 15; CDR3 DNA: TGCGCCAGCAGCTTTAGGCCGGGAGGACAAGATACGCAGTATTTT; CDR3 protein: CASSFRPGGQDTQYF
clone size: -; D gene: -; V gene: TRBV5-1; J gene: TRBJ1-5; CDR3 length: 15; CDR3 DNA: TGCGCCAGCAGCTTGGCCGGCAGTCCTGATCAGCCCCAGCATTTT; CDR3 protein: CASSLAGSPDQPQHF
clone size: -; D gene: -; V gene: TRBV6-1; J gene: TRBJ1-4; CDR3 length: 15; CDR3 DNA: TGTGCCAGCAGTGAAGCGTTAGCGATGCGGGAAAAACTGTTTTTT; CDR3 protein: CASSEALAMREKLFF
clone size: -; D gene: TRBD1; V gene: TRBV19; J gene: TRBJ2-7; CDR3 length: 15; CDR3 DNA: TGTGCCAGTAGTCCGGACAGGGGTCAAGGCTACGAGCAGTACTTC; CDR3 protein: CASSPDRGQGYEQYF
clone size: once; D gene: -; V gene: TRBV5-1; J gene: TRBJ2-2; CDR3 length: 13; CDR3 DNA: TGCGCCAGTTGGGCTGGGAACACCGGGGAGCTGTTTTTT; CDR3 protein: CASWAGNTGELFF